This T cell receptor (beta chain) was documented in a study of a mutant IDH1 vaccine in newly diagnosed glioma. Study as a whole: Beginning 4-6 weeks after radiotherapy alone, or with temozolomide cycles, vaccination took place. A roughly 60% male, 37.5% female split and a mean age of about 44 years characterized treated patients. Participants attended visit V12, the safety follow-up, at week 35, and then attended visit V13 at week 47. Study-wide findings and caveats: Vaccine-induced responses were seen in more than 90% of patients, spanning several MHC alleles.

Profiling relied on immunoSEQ multiplex PCR, and the TCRdb table lists in-frame clones only, not all of them. The sample contains 30,000 to 40,000 clones, approximately 90% of which appear only once. Worth noting for this clone: As yet, its antigen is unknown.

Described time point: week 47, end of study. Vaccinated patients received 300 ug of mutant IDH1 20-mer peptide per dose, with topical imiquimod. Germline CDR1 and CDR2: KGHSH and LQKENI. The V and J ends lost 0 bases and 4 bases, in that order; junction bases with no gene match: 2. The CDR3 extends over 15 amino acids. The sequence was obtained from a woman aged 25 to 39 with glioma. This chain connects TRBV18 to TRBJ2-5; 10 positions match TRBD2. Sequencing used PBMCs, obtained from a glioma patient whose treatment included an IDH1 peptide vaccine. CDR3 region: CASSPPSGGSETQYF. The CDR3 DNA sequence: TGTGCCAGCTCACCACCTAGCGGGGGGTCAGAGACCCAGTACTTC. The full variable domain, with the rest looked up from reference TRBV18 and TRBJ2-5, is NAGVMQNPRHLVRRRGQEARLRCSPMKGHSHVYWYRQLPEEGLKFMVYLQKENIIDESGMPKERFSAEFPKEGPSILRIQQVVRGDSAAYFCASSPPSGGSETQYFGPGTRLLVL.